The clone carrying this T cell receptor beta chain was detected only a few times. Its antigen is still unknown. Time point noted: persistent/refractory GD, antithyroid drugs over 5 years with positive TRAb. The TCR library was made from RNA that had been extracted from PBMCs in TRIzol. The CDR3 contains 16 residues. With 5 bases clipped from V and 1 base from J, the junction kept 7 bases outside the gene matches. The germline V gene encodes CDR1 SEHNR and CDR2 FQNEAQ (reference sequence). The data were obtained in a study of regulatory T cells in long-lasting Graves disease. General observations from the study: Thyroid tissue was not studied; only peripheral blood was.

TCR beta libraries were built with iRepertoire HTBI primers and Arm-PCR of CDR3 regions. MiXCR was run by TCRdb on the multiplex PCR reads, yielding one entry per CDR3 protein. The repertoire consists of approximately 400,000 distinct CDR3 sequences, with more than 20% occurring once and the leading ten covering roughly 20%. The material was peripheral blood mononuclear cells (PBMCs), obtained when the disease was refractory, from a patient treated with antithyroid drugs. The chain carries TRBV7-9 and TRBJ2-5; TRBD1 matches 10 bases. This receptor was identified in a female donor with Graves disease. CDR3 DNA: TGTGCCAGCAGCGCGACAGGGGGCATTGTCCAAGAGACCCAGTACTTC. This sequence encodes CASSATGGIVQETQYF.